This TCR beta chain originates from a study of shared clonotypes between healthy human individuals (dated by TCRdb to 2020 to 2021). Notes on the research overall: The cohort comprised a couple of women and three men aged 18 to 49 years. Blood TCR repertoires of five healthy adults were deeply sequenced to estimate repertoire size and the extent of clonotype sharing between individuals. To increase sequencing depth and limit assay-specific biases, different laboratories used diverse techniques to prepare libraries and sequence TCR repertoires. For each donor, three plates each were used for CD4 naive and CD4 memory, two plates were used for CD8 naive, and one plate was used for CD8 memory. Between about 0.85 and 9.5 billion PBMCs per donor were obtained by leukapheresis.

Results and caveats for the whole study, not just this receptor: Compared with non-shared clonotypes, the clonotypes found in all four sorted-subset donors had higher generation probabilities. Because the study included only a small number of donors, the genetic and exposure-history diversity represented was limited. Rarefaction of sorted-subset datasets indicated incomplete sequencing despite the large sequencing depth. Pairwise subsampling indicated that sequencing depth was expected to affect the degree of clonotype sharing among donors. Approximately 5% of naive CD4, 3.5% of naive CD8, 2.3% of memory CD4, and less than 0.45% of memory CD8 clonotypes were shared across a handful of donors. Estimated clonotype richness was generally larger for naive than for memory subsets. Sampling was limited to blood, and TCR repertoires in tissue likely differ from TCR repertoires in blood.

Including cysteine and phenylalanine, the CDR3 has 16 amino acids. This entry keeps only the CDR3 DNA: 48 bases, framed from base 1. At the junction V is shortened by 0 bases and J by 0 bases, with 13 bases in between. The germline V gene specifies SGHRS as CDR1 and YFSETQ as CDR2. Healthy HIV-negative adults with no recently reported acute infections or vaccinations were included as donors. All donors were Caucasian adults living in Nashville, Tennessee, USA. CD8 memory samples consisted of magnetically selected CD45RO+ cells combined with CCR7-negative CD45RA+ effector memory (TemRA) cells. After blood collection by leukapheresis, PBMCs were isolated using Ficoll-Histopaque density gradient centrifugation and then cryopreserved in the vapor phase of liquid nitrogen. Analytical flow cytometry was used to check the purity and quantity of each magnetically sorted T cell population. Genomic DNA was isolated from each sorted fraction and quantified by UV absorbance on a Nanodrop 2000c.

A single count supports this clone. The target of this receptor is not known. The record has no base qualities; no much larger clone is one base away. Using the deep immunoSEQ assay, multiplex PCR amplified TCR CDR3 regions from genomic DNA. Genomic DNA extracted from each cell subset was distributed evenly over all wells of several immunoSEQ 96-well plates, and each plate served as one replicate. For sorted subsets, each replicate PCR was loaded with roughly 190 ng genomic DNA, equivalent to approximately 27,000 T cell genomes. The purified libraries were quantified using a Qubit 3.0 fluorometer, sized with a Bioanalyzer 2100, and then quantified again using the KAPA Library Quantification kit. Every immunoSEQ 96-well plate was sequenced on a dedicated single-read 150-cycle Illumina NextSeq 550 flow cell. The authors processed their data as follows. Because the immunoSEQ output held only junctional sequences and lacked quality scores, the filtering could not match the filtering applied to full-length reads. Sequences were annotated with PyIR, a Python wrapper for IgBLAST v1.9, and V/J genes and CDR3 were assigned using IMGT germline references. Any read was removed if the V/J assignment was weak (E-value above 1e-6), the CDR3 was missing, or the read contained stop codons, out-of-frame junctions, or ambiguous translated residues. V3J clonotypes were defined as sequences sharing the same inferred V gene, J gene, and CDR3 amino acid sequence. To compute the percentage overlap between repertoires, the number of shared unique clonotypes was divided by the size of the smaller repertoire. Richness of each repertoire was evaluated using RTK rarefaction, the Chao1 estimator, and Recon v2.1 estimates of unobserved clonotypes. For all TCRbeta clonotypes obtained by the gDNA method from a few donors, generation probabilities were computed with OLGA. TCRdb took this table from immuneACCESS and kept in-frame rearrangements with V and J called. Such tables lack part of the clones; where checked against another copy, unresolved V genes explain under half of the gap, and the rest is unexplained. The V and J calls and the clone size are those of that table, but D and trimming were determined from the DNA. The sample profile shows roughly 700,000 clones; 90% of them were found once. The ten largest clonotypes hold about 34% of the sample.

The TCR sequence derives from a man aged 18 to 29 in good health. Some clones in this sample may be carry-over from other donors' samples. Sequencing used memory CD8+ T cells from PBMCs. The label giving this sample's cell subset or site can be read as: CD45RO+ cells pooled with CCR7-negative TemRA cells. The chain is encoded by TRBV5-1 joined to TRBJ2-7; the D region possibly corresponds to TRBD1 (6 bases align). In nucleotide form, the sequence is TGCGCCAGCAGCTTGGAACAGGGCATCCTCTCCTACGAGCAGTACTTC. Its protein reads: CASSLEQGILSYEQYF.